This entry lists 8 T cell receptor beta chains sequenced from one sample in a study of early T cells in non-severe SARS-CoV-2 infection. TCRdb re-analysed the 5' RACE reads in MiXCR, keeping a single row per CDR3 protein. The data show tens of thousands of distinct CDR3 sequences, approximately 6.3% seen once. Material: whole blood, obtained at baseline. Receptors originate from an adult who was a healthcare worker with PCR-confirmed SARS-CoV-2 infection or an uninfected control (not recorded which).

This clonotype was counted at least ten times. This chain uses TRBV28 with TRBJ1-5; possible D gene TRBD1, 6 bases. The germline V and J ends were trimmed by 6 bases and 0 bases, with 12 bases remaining between them. This CDR3 spans 15 amino acids. Germline V lookup: CDR1 MDHEN, CDR2 SYDVKM. The CDR3 coding sequence is TGTGCCAGCAGCCTAGGACAGAGTAGCAATCAGCCCCAGCATTTT. Its translation is CASSLGQSSNQPQHF. The full variable domain, its missing parts supplied by reference TRBV28 and TRBJ1-5, is DVKVTQSSRYLVKRTGEKVFLECVQDMDHENMFWYRQDPGLGLRLIYFSYDVKMKEKGDIPEGYSVSREKKERFSLILESASTNQTSMYLCASSLGQSSNQPQHFGDGTRLSIL.

Only a few counts were recorded for this clonotype. The J gene is TRBJ1-1, the V gene TRBV18, with D uncertain. In germline, CDR1 is KGHSH, CDR2 LQKENI. V was trimmed by 7 bases and J by 1 base, leaving 13 bases between them. The CDR3 spans 14 residues. DNA for the CDR3: TGTGCCAGCTTACAAATCCTCGGGAACACTGAAGCTTTCTTT. Translation: CASLQILGNTEAFF.

CDR3 in DNA: TGCGCCAGCAGCCCACGACGGGTCTCCTACGAGCAGTACTTC. This codes for CASSPRRVSYEQYF. J is TRBJ2-7 and V is TRBV4-3; no clear D. V gave up 4 bases and J gave up 0 bases, with 10 bases separating them. Germline-derived CDR1 and CDR2 are LGHNA and YSLEER. CDR3 length: 14 amino acids.

The CDR3 here is CASSSWTGVSTNEKLFF. CDR3 nucleotide sequence: TGTGCCAGCAGCTCCTGGACAGGGGTATCAACTAATGAAAAACTGTTTTTT. V usage is TRBV7-9 and J usage is TRBJ1-4; TRBD1 aligns across 9 bases. Germline values: CDR1 SEHNR, CDR2 FQNEAQ (reference sequence). The CDR3 consists of 17 residues. V was pared by 4 bases and J by 0 bases, with 6 bases of the junction left unmatched.

This clonotype was counted many times. The chain combines TRBV10-3 with TRBJ2-7; D is unclear. CDR1 is ENHRY, CDR2 SYGVKD, per germline. The V end was cut by 2 bases, the J end by 0 bases, with 8 bases between. The CDR3 is made up of 14 amino acids. CDR3 sequence reads: CAISERLSSYEQYF. The CDR3 DNA follows: TGTGCCATCAGTGAGCGTTTAAGCTCCTACGAGCAGTACTTC.

This clonotype has at least ten counts. The J gene is TRBJ2-4, the V gene TRBV2; TRBD1 is a possible D gene (6 bases). V lost 2 bases to trimming and J lost 4 bases, with 6 bases between them. This CDR3 contains 13 residues. Germline lookup yields CDR1 SNHLY and CDR2 FYNNEI. In DNA, the CDR3 is TGTGCCAGCAGTGAAAGGGGGAAAAACATTCAGTACTTC. The encoded protein is CASSERGKNIQYF.

This clonotype has at least ten counts. This rearrangement joins TRBV5-6 to TRBJ1-2, with TRBD1 matching over 7 bases. This CDR3 is built from 15 residues. V was clipped by 2 bases and J by 6 bases; unmatched bases: 10. The germline gives CDR1 SGHDT, CDR2 YYEEEE. The CDR3 nucleotides are TGTGCCAGCAGCTTTTTTACAGGGGAGGACAATGGCTACACCTTC. It translates to CASSFFTGEDNGYTF.

This chain connects TRBV28 to TRBJ1-6; no definite D call. Germline lookup yields CDR1 MDHEN and CDR2 SYDVKM. The ends were cut back, 4 bases at V and 11 bases at J, with 12 bases in the middle. CDR3 length: 13 amino acids. This chain's CDR3 is CASSYGVSPPLHF. The CDR3 DNA follows: TGTGCCAGCAGTTACGGTGTAAGTCCACCCCTCCACTTT.